The 10 T cell receptor beta chains below all came from one sample that was sequenced in a study of T cells in Graves' hyperthyroidism and ophthalmopathy (dated by TCRdb to the late 2010s). The protocol used for the library was multiplex PCR. Sequencing was carried out with an Illumina HiSeq 2000. Amplification of TCR beta CDR3 regions was carried out from RNA transcripts. The first round of RT-PCR for the TCR CDR3 was performed with the HTBI primer set and the Qiagen OneStep RT-PCR kit. TCRdb reran the public reads through fastp at Q25 and MiXCR, keeping productive beta chains. Duplicate CDR3 protein sequences are folded into a single record with the most common DNA and genes. This sample gives 500,000 to 750,000 distinct CDR3 sequences in total; approximately 44% of them show up just once. Of the sample, around 8% falls within the top ten clones. Sequencing was done on a sample of peripheral blood or thyroid tissue (not recorded which). The receptors shown here come from a woman younger than 35 with Graves' hyperthyroidism.

This clonotype was detected many times. In DNA form, the CDR3 reads TGTGCCAGCAGCTTAGGTCCAGGCCTGAATTCACCCCTCCACTTT. It encodes CASSLGPGLNSPLHF. J is TRBJ1-6 and V is TRBV7-8; D not resolved. The germline V gene encodes CDR1 SGHVS and CDR2 FQNEAQ. This CDR3 has 15 amino acids. Trimming pared 1 base from V and 7 bases from J, leaving 11 bases between.

This clonotype was recorded a few times. Given the absence of the conserved phenylalanine or tryptophan at the CDR3 end, a read error is likely. The DNA is omitted, as the CDR3 cannot be located on it reliably, and the CDR3 follows TCRdb's listing. This sequence joins TRBV7-9 and TRBJ2-5; the table assigns TRBD2, which was not confirmed against the DNA. The CDR3 is 8 amino acids long, termini counted. Germline assignment: CDR1 SEHNR and CDR2 FQNEAQ (reference sequence). CDR3 sequence reads: CASSAGTS.

This clonotype was seen many times. The chain is built from TRBV19 and TRBJ2-2; D remains ambiguous. There are 15 residues in the CDR3. V lost 4 bases to trimming and J lost 2 bases, with 11 bases between them. CDR1 LNHDA and CDR2 SQIVND come from the germline V gene (reference sequence). CDR3 DNA sequence: TGTGCCAGTAGTACCACGAATTTAAACACCGGGGAGCTGTTTTTT. Translating gives CASSTTNLNTGELFF.

This clonotype has a count of ten or more. The rearrangement joins TRBV13 to TRBJ2-5, with a tentative D call TRBD2 (5 bases). CDR1 is PRHDT and CDR2 is FYEKMQ in the germline V gene (reference sequence). Trimming left V 6 bases short and J 2 bases short, with 16 bases between. This CDR3 comprises 15 residues. CDR3 in amino acids: CASRMSGALQETQYF. CDR3 sequence (DNA): TGTGCCAGCAGGATGAGCGGAGCGTTACAAGAGACCCAGTACTTC.

For this clonotype: A junction boundary mismatches the germline segment, possibly from a read error. V is TRBV7-2 and J is TRBJ2-2; D gene unclear. This CDR3 has 14 residues. Germline values: CDR1 SGHTA, CDR2 FQGNSA. In DNA form, the CDR3 reads TGTGCCAGCAGCTTAGCCCCTACGGCGGATGAGCAGTTTTTT. This translates into CASSLAPTADEQFF.

The table lists this clonotype with many counts. The chain couples TRBV12-3 or TRBV12-4 to TRBJ2-7; TRBD1 matches 9 bases. The CDR3 is made up of 14 amino acids. V lost 6 bases, J lost 1 base, and 4 bases stayed unmatched. The CDR3 DNA follows: TGTGCCAGCAGCTTCGGGACAGGGTCCTACGAGCAGTACTTC. As protein: CASSFGTGSYEQYF.

The chain recombines TRBV7-9 with TRBJ2-2, with D unresolved. Trimming took off 3 bases at V and 2 bases at J, with 19 bases between the two ends. Per germline, CDR1 SEHNR and CDR2 FQNEAQ (reference sequence). The CDR3 totals 18 residues. CDR3 protein: CASSFVLGSSRNTGELFF. The CDR3, as DNA: TGTGCCAGCAGCTTTGTGCTAGGTAGTTCCAGAAACACCGGGGAGCTGTTTTTT.

In regard to this clonotype: The conserved phenylalanine or tryptophan is not found at the CDR3 terminus, so this likely reflects a read error. The DNA is omitted, as the CDR3 cannot be located on it reliably, and the CDR3 follows TCRdb's listing. V gene TRBV7-9 combines with J gene TRBJ2-7; the D call of TRBD2 is as the table states it, not checked on the DNA. The CDR3 comprises 8 residues, both ends counted. Looked up from germline, CDR1 is SEHNR and CDR2 is FQNEAQ (reference sequence). The CDR3 is CASSVMAG.

As to this clonotype: A read error may produce the germline difference seen at one junction end. The rearrangement links TRBV5-1 to TRBJ2-7; 8 bases match TRBD2. The length of the CDR3 is 15 residues. CDR1 is SGHRS and CDR2 is YFSETQ in the germline V gene. Here the CDR3 reads CASSASGTRNHEQYF. The CDR3 DNA reads as TGTGCCAGCAGCGCTTCCGGGACTAGGAACCACGAGCAGTACTTC.

Of note for this clonotype: This could be a read error, since a much larger clone is one nucleotide away. This CDR3 fails to terminate in the conserved phenylalanine or tryptophan, so it likely reflects a read error. This sequence joins TRBV20-1 and TRBJ1-4; D remains unclear. CDR1 and CDR2 (germline): DFQATT, SNEGSKA (reference sequence). The CDR3 is made up of 13 amino acids. V was clipped by 3 bases and J by 2 bases, with 7 bases between them. In nucleotides, the CDR3 is TGCAGTGCTAGGCGGGTGACTAATGAAAAACTGTTTTCT. This sequence encodes CSARRVTNEKLFS.